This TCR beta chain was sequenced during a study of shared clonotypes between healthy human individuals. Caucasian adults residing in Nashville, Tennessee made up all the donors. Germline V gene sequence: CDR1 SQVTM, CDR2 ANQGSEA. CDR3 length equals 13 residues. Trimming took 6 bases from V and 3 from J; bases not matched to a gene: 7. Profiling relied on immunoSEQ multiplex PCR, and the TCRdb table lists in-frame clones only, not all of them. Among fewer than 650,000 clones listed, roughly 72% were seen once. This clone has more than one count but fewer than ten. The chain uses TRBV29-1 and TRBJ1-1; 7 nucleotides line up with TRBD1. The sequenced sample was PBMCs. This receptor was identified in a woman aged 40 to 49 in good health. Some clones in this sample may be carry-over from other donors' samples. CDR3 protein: CSVEGALDTEAFF. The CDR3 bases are TGCAGCGTGGAGGGGGCGCTGGACACTGAAGCTTTCTTT. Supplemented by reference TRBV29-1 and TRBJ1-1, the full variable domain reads SAVISQKPSRDICQRGTSLTIQCQVDSQVTMMFWYRQQPGQSLTLIATANQGSEATYESGFVIDKFPISRPNLTFSTLTVSNMSPEDSSIYLCSVEGALDTEAFFGQGTRLTVV.